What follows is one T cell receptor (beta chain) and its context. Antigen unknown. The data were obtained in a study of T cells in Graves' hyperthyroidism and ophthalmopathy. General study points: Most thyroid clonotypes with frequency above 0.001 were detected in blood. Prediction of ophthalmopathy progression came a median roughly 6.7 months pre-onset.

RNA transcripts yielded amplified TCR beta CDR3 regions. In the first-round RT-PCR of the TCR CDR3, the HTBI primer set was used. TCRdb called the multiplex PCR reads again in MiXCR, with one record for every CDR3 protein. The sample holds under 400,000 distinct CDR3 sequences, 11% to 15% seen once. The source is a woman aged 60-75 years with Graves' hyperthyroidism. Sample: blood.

This CDR3 is CATSDSRLDRATYGYTF. The CDR3 coding sequence is TGTGCCACCAGTGACAGCCGTTTGGACAGGGCGACCTATGGCTACACCTTC. V is TRBV24-1 and J is TRBJ1-2; 8 bases are a match to TRBD1. The CDR3 loop spans 17 amino acids. Unmatched junction bases numbered 13, after V lost 4 bases and J lost 4 bases. Germline CDR1 and CDR2: KGHDR and SFDVKD.